One and the same sample provided the 18 T cell receptor delta chains below, sequenced in a study of γδ T cells in repeated Plasmodium falciparum infection. Gammadelta T cells were flow-sorted from PBMC into Vgamma9/Vdelta2+ and Vdelta2-negative populations for bulk analysis. TCRdb re-called the multiplex PCR reads using CATT. The sample holds around 50,000 delta-chain clones, 1.5% to 2% seen once. Sequenced input: gamma-delta T cells from blood. These receptors were obtained from a pool of human donors (malaria-infected and uninfected, not separated).

This clone was counted only a few times. The mismatch at residue 7 between this DNA's translation and the TCRdb protein of a much larger clone likely reflects a read error; the protein shown is translated from the DNA. The V gene is TRDV1, the J gene TRDJ1; the match to TRDD3 covers 7 bases. The J gene is absent in TCRdb and was assigned here via DNA matching to germline. This CDR3 has 19 residues. The V and J ends lost 1 base and 4 bases, in that order; junction bases with no gene match: 18. CDR1 and CDR2 (germline): TSWWSYY, QGS. CDR3 residues: CALGEHEADWGARVDKLIF. CDR3 coding DNA: TGTGCTCTTGGGGAACATGAGGCGGACTGGGGTGCTCGGGTCGATAAACTCATCTTT.

This clone was seen a few times. TCRdb shows a much larger clone's protein in place of this DNA's translation, and the two differ at residue 16, likely through a read error; the protein shown is translated from the DNA. The genes are TRDV1 and TRDJ1; 10 positions match TRDD3. Here the J gene came from matching the DNA to germline, since TCRdb omits it. Germline V gene lookup returns CDR1 TSWWSYY and CDR2 QGS. V lost 0 bases, J lost 4 bases, and 26 bases stayed unmatched. The CDR3 totals 23 residues. Written as DNA, the CDR3 is TGTGCTCTTGGGGAACTTGAGTACTGGGGGATCTATAAGGGTCCTACTGGCGGCGATAAACTCATCTTT. Translation gives CALGELEYWGIYKGPTGGDKLIF.

This clone was observed a few times. A far bigger clonotype differs at one base, so this is likely a read error. Other DNA sequences in this sample translate to the same CDR3. This chain connects TRDV1 to TRDJ1; TRDD3 matches 10 bases. TCRdb gives no J gene; it was assigned here by matching the DNA to germline. Germline values: CDR1 TSWWSYY, CDR2 QGS. This CDR3 comprises 23 residues. The CDR3 reads CALGERYPTGGWGIPPYTDKLIF. For the CDR3, the DNA is TGTGCTCTCGGGGAACGGTATCCTACAGGAGGGTGGGGGATACCCCCCTACACCGATAAACTCATCTTT.

This clone came up a few times. The protein recorded in TCRdb matches a much larger clone and deviates from this DNA's translation at residue 9, suggesting a read error; the protein here is obtained by translating the DNA. This chain links TRDV1 with TRDJ1, with TRDD3 matching 10 bases. V dropped 2 bases and J dropped 8; count of bases not matched to a gene: 23. This CDR3 spans 20 amino acids. Germline V gives CDR1 TSWWSYY, CDR2 QGS. CDR3 sequence reads: CALGENSCSLLLWGIQKLIF. The CDR3 coding sequence is TGTGCTCTTGGGGAAAATTCCTGCAGCCTTCTCCTGTGGGGGATACAGAAACTCATCTTT.

In this sample, this clone turned up a few times. Since a far larger clone is one base different, this is likely a read error. At the DNA level, this CDR3 is encoded by other sequences in the same sample as well. The chain recombines TRDV1 with TRDJ1, with 9 nucleotides matching TRDD3. In germline, CDR1 is TSWWSYY, CDR2 QGS. The CDR3 loop spans 19 amino acids. The CDR3 region has the DNA TGTGCTCTTGGGGAACGTAGCTACTGGGGGACCTTGTACACCGACAAACTCATCTTT. As protein: CALGERSYWGTLYTDKLIF.

This clone was recorded at least ten times. A much larger clonotype is one base distant, so this may be a read error. The sample contains more than one DNA sequence encoding this CDR3. The chain carries TRDV2 and TRDJ1; the D gene is possibly TRDD3 (6 bases). Since TCRdb gives no J gene, matching the DNA to germline was used here to assign it. The CDR3 runs to 17 residues. V was pared by 6 bases and J by 2 bases, with 24 bases between. Germline values: CDR1 GEAIGNYY, CDR2 EKD. CDR3 loop: CACFLLGDRGKTDKLIF. CDR3 sequence (DNA): TGTGCCTGTTTTCTACTGGGAGATAGAGGAAAGACCGATAAACTCATCTTT.

This clone occurred many times. A single base is all that separates this from a far larger clone, so a read error is likely. V and J are TRAV38-2/DV8 and TRDJ1; 9 positions agree with TRDD2. This CDR3 is built from 17 residues. The V segment lost 3 bases and the J segment 8 bases; nucleotides outside the gene matches: 17. Germline V gene lookup returns CDR1 TSESDYY and CDR2 QEAYKQQN. In DNA, the CDR3 is TGTGCTTATAGGATCCCAGGCCTTCCTACCCCTCTATCGAAACTCATCTTT. As protein: CAYRIPGLPTPLSKLIF.

This clone showed up just a few times. The protein TCRdb lists belongs to a much larger clone and differs from this DNA's translation at residue 12, which points to a read error; the protein shown is made from the DNA. V gene TRDV1 combines with J gene TRDJ1; TRDD3 agrees at 8 bases. Assignment of the J gene here rests on matching the DNA to germline, because TCRdb gives none. CDR1 is TSWWSYY, CDR2 QGS, per germline. After removal of 0 bases from V and 0 bases from J, the junction contained 18 bases not matched to a gene. This CDR3 is built from 21 residues. CDR3 DNA sequence: TGTGCTCTTGGGGAACTAGTTGCAAGGTGGGGGATGGATAGGTACACCGATAAACTCATCTTT. This encodes CALGELVARWGMDRYTDKLIF.

This clone came up a few times. The protein held in TCRdb is that of a much larger clone and does not match this DNA's translation at residue 17, likely because of a read error; the protein shown is translated from the DNA. This sequence joins TRDV1 and TRDJ1, with 9 bases that match TRDD3. The CDR3 length is 23 residues. V shed 0 bases, J shed 2 bases, and the junction held 25 bases outside the gene matches. The V gene's germline CDR1 is TSWWSYY and CDR2 QGS. CDR3 bases: TGTGCTCTTGGGGAACTTGTAGATGTTCCTACCCCTTCCTGGGGGATCATGACCGATAAACTCATCTTT. It is translated as CALGELVDVPTPSWGIMTDKLIF.

A remark on this clone: The protein TCRdb gives is from a much larger clone and does not agree with this DNA's translation at residue 15, likely a read error; the protein shown here comes from the DNA. The chain combines TRDV1 with TRDJ1; no clear D gene. TCRdb is silent on the J gene; assignment here came from matching the DNA to germline. Germline values: CDR1 TSWWSYY, CDR2 QGS. CDR3 size: 22 residues. Trimming removed 5 bases at V and 2 bases at J, with 36 bases between. CDR3 nucleotides: TGTGCTCTTGGGTTTCAACCGTCCACAGCGGTACTGAGGGTCCTTAAGACCGATAAACTCATCTTT. This gives the protein CALGFQPSTAVLRVLKTDKLIF.

Of note for this clone: This sequence may be a read error, since a much larger clone differs from it by one base. The chain uses TRDV1 and TRDJ1, with TRDD3 as a possible D gene (7 bases). Because TCRdb records no J gene, it was assigned here through a match of the DNA to germline. Germline V gene sequence: CDR1 TSWWSYY, CDR2 QGS. CDR3 length equals 18 residues. DNA for the CDR3: TGTGCTCTTTGGGAAGAATGTGAGCATGGCCTTCCGCCTGGGGGACTCATCTTT. This translates into CALWEECEHGLPPGGLIF.

This clone was picked up a small number of times. The mismatch at residue 4 between this DNA's translation and the TCRdb protein of a much larger clone likely reflects a read error; the protein shown is translated from the DNA. The chain joins TRDV1 to TRDJ3; TRDD3 matches 11 bases. The CDR3 is 22 amino acids. CDR1 is TSWWSYY, CDR2 QGS, per germline. The CDR3 DNA sequence: TGTGCTCTTGAGGAACGGGAGTACTGGGGGATAAGTAGCTCCTGGGACACCCGACAGATGTTTTTC. Protein: CALEEREYWGISSSWDTRQMFF.

This clone was found many times. The mismatch at residue 17 between this DNA's translation and the TCRdb protein of a much larger clone likely reflects a read error; the protein shown is translated from the DNA. TRDV2 is the V gene, and the J gene was not called; no check of the table's D call, TRDD3, against the DNA was made. CDR3 length: 19 residues. In germline, CDR1 is GEAIGNYY, CDR2 EKD. The DNA for the CDR3 is TGTGCCTGTGACACCGTGAATGGGGGATACGCGACGTACACCGATAAACCCATCTTT. This codes for CACDTVNGGYATYTDKPIF.

This clone was recorded a few times. The protein TCRdb gives is from a much larger clone and does not agree with this DNA's translation at residue 10, likely a read error; the protein shown here comes from the DNA. The rearrangement joins TRDV1 to TRDJ1; TRDD3 matches 10 bases. Because TCRdb records no J gene, it was assigned here through a match of the DNA to germline. Germline CDR1 and CDR2: TSWWSYY and QGS. V dropped 3 bases and J dropped 2; count of bases not matched to a gene: 21. This CDR3 has 21 amino acids. The CDR3 sequence: CALGEVRGKPGDTPGTDKLIF. CDR3 in DNA: TGTGCTCTTGGGGAGGTTAGGGGTAAACCGGGGGATACGCCGGGGACCGATAAACTCATCTTT.

This clone appeared a few times. The TCRdb protein, from a much larger clone, departs from this DNA's translation at residue 11, likely by read error; the protein shown derives from the DNA. The J gene is TRDJ1, the V gene TRDV1; 7 bases fit TRDD3. The CDR3 extends over 16 amino acids. Germline V gives CDR1 TSWWSYY, CDR2 QGS. The V and J ends lost 5 bases and 9 bases, in that order; junction bases with no gene match: 18. Here the CDR3 DNA reads TGTGCTCTTGGGCACAATGAAGGCTGGGGGGGTAGGGAACTCATCTTT. Residues: CALGHNEGWGGRELIF.

This clone has more than one count but fewer than ten. The protein TCRdb lists belongs to a much larger clone and differs from this DNA's translation at residue 10, which points to a read error; the protein shown is made from the DNA. This chain links TRDV1 with TRDJ1; unclear D gene. In the absence of a J gene in TCRdb, the DNA was matched to germline to assign it here. The CDR3 runs to 17 residues. V dropped 1 base and J dropped 2 bases, with 17 bases sitting between them. Per the germline V gene, CDR1 is TSWWSYY and CDR2 is QGS. Here the CDR3 reads CALGERSPYRITDKLIF. The DNA for the CDR3 is TGTGCTCTTGGGGAACGTTCCCCGTACCGGATTACCGATAAACTCATCTTT.

This clone came up a few times. The mismatch at residue 20 between this DNA's translation and the TCRdb protein of a much larger clone likely reflects a read error; the protein shown is translated from the DNA. The chain has TRDV1 and TRDJ1; TRDD3 matches at 11 bases. CDR3 length equals 21 residues. CDR1 and CDR2 (germline): TSWWSYY, QGS. The CDR3 loop is CALGPTWERDVYWGIKIKLTF. DNA for the CDR3: TGTGCTCTTGGGCCCACCTGGGAACGGGACGTATACTGGGGGATAAAAATTAAACTCACCTTT.

There are a few counts of this clone. One base separates it from a far larger clone, so it is likely a read error. In the same sample, other DNA sequences code for this CDR3. The chain couples TRDV1 to TRDJ1; 7 bases are shared with TRDD2. The J gene, not given by TCRdb, was assigned here from a germline match of the nucleotide sequence. The J segment lost 1 base and the V segment lost 6 bases, leaving 11 bases of the junction unmatched. CDR3 size: 16 residues. Germline V gene data show CDR1 as TSWWSYY and CDR2 as QGS. CDR3 protein: CALGETSSYSTDKLIF. CDR3 sequence (DNA): TGTGCTCTTGGAGAAACATCTTCCTATAGCACCGATAAACTCATCTTT.